This TCR beta chain appears in the sequencing data of a study of blood T cell repertoires in COVID-19. Here immunoSEQ multiplex PCR was the method, and the copy in TCRdb shows in-frame clones only, minus some. The sample holds roughly 430,000 clones; roughly 84% are singletons and the top ten take 1.4%. This CDR3 contains 15 residues. Trimming took 5 bases from V and 4 from J; bases not matched to a gene: 9. Germline V gene data show CDR1 as LGHDT and CDR2 as YNNKEL (reference sequence). The source material was PBMCs or T cells enriched from blood (not recorded which). The clonotype comes from a young woman who had been exposed to COVID-19. This chain joins TRBV3-1 (or the pseudogene TRBV3-2) and TRBJ1-1; TRBD1 agrees at 8 bases. The CDR3 nucleotides read TGTGCCAGCAGCTTACAGGGGGGGTATGGCACTGAAGCTTTCTTT. It translates to CASSLQGGYGTEAFF.